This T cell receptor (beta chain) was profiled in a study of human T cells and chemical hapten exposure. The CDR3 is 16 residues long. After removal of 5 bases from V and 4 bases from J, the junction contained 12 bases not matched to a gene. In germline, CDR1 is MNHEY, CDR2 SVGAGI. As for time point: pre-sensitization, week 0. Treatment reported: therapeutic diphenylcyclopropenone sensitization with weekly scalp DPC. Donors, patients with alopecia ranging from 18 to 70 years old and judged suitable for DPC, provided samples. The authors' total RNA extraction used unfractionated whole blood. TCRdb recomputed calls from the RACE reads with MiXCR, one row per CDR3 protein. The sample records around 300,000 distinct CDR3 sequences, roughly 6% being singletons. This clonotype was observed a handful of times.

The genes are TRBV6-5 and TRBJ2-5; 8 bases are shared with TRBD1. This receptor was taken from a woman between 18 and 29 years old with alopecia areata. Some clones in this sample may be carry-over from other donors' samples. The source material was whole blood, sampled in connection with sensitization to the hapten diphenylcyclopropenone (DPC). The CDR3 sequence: CASSRTTGAGAETQYF. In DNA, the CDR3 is TGTGCCAGCAGTAGGACGACAGGGGCTGGAGCAGAGACCCAGTACTTC.